Each of the 21 T cell receptor beta chains below was sequenced from the same sample in a study of T cell repertoires in cytomegalovirus infection. TCRdb analysed the reads with MiXCR anew, one entry per CDR3 protein. The top ten clones hold 10% of a sample with about 130,000 distinct CDR3 sequences, 7.5% to 9% of them seen once. The source material was PBMCs. The receptors were sampled from a human donor in good health (CMV status not recorded). Some clones in this sample may be carry-over from other donors' samples.

This clonotype was observed many times. This chain joins TRBV7-9 and TRBJ2-7; a weak D match, TRBD1 (6 bases). This CDR3 region has 13 residues. Deletions cut 2 bases from V and 3 bases from J, with 8 bases between. CDR1 and CDR2 from the germline V gene are SEHNR and FQNEAQ (reference sequence). Here the CDR3 DNA reads TGTGCCAGCAGCTTAACGGACAGCTACGAGCAGTACTTC. Its translation: CASSLTDSYEQYF.

This clonotype occurred many times. The chain couples TRBV7-2 to TRBJ1-1; possibly TRBD1 for D (5 bases). CDR3 size: 13 residues. Trimming took off 3 bases at V and 4 bases at J, with 9 bases between the two ends. Germline V CDR1 and CDR2: SGHTA, FQGNSA. The CDR3 is CASSFQGTTEAFF. The CDR3 nucleotides are TGTGCCAGCAGCTTTCAGGGAACCACTGAAGCTTTCTTT.

Only a few counts were recorded for this clonotype. The chain recombines TRBV6-6 with TRBJ1-5; 7 positions match TRBD1. The V gene end was trimmed by 4 bases and the J gene end by 5 bases; junction bases not matched to a gene: 8. This CDR3 is built from 15 residues. Per germline, CDR1 MNHNY and CDR2 SVGAGI (reference sequence). CDR3 in amino acids: CASSSGQASDQPQHF. The CDR3 DNA sequence: TGTGCCAGCAGTTCAGGACAGGCCTCTGATCAGCCCCAGCATTTT.

At least ten counts were recorded for this clonotype. This chain joins TRBV3-1 and TRBJ1-5; no firm D call. Trimming took 0 bases from V and 2 from J, leaving 11 bases between them. CDR1 LGHDT and CDR2 YNNKEL come from the germline V gene (reference sequence). CDR3 length: 16 residues. CDR3 sequence (DNA): TGTGCCAGCAGCCAAGAGCCCCCGGCGGGCAATCAGCCCCAGCATTTT. Its translation is CASSQEPPAGNQPQHF.

This clonotype was recorded a few times. This rearrangement joins TRBV5-1 to TRBJ1-1; D remains ambiguous. The length of the CDR3 is 15 residues. The V gene's germline CDR1 is SGHRS and CDR2 YFSETQ. Trimming stripped 3 bases from V and 1 base from J, with 13 bases between. Written as DNA, the CDR3 is TGCGCCAGCAGCTCTCAAGCGGGTGGGAACACTGAAGCTTTCTTT. It is translated as CASSSQAGGNTEAFF. The whole variable domain, filled in from reference TRBV5-1 and TRBJ1-1, reads KAGVTQTPRYLIKTRGQQVTLSCSPISGHRSVSWYQQTPGQGLQFLFEYFSETQRNKGNFPGRFSGRQFSNSRSEMNVSTLELGDSALYLCASSSQAGGNTEAFFGQGTRLTVV.

The sample holds many counts of this clonotype. This sequence joins TRBV19 and TRBJ1-1; D is perhaps TRBD1 (6 bases). CDR1 LNHDA and CDR2 SQIVND come from the germline V gene (reference sequence). This CDR3 is 15 amino acids long. Trimming cost V 0 bases and J 4 bases, with 12 bases left between them. CDR3 residues: CASSIDRGAPTEAFF. For the CDR3, the DNA is TGTGCCAGTAGTATAGATCGGGGGGCGCCCACTGAAGCTTTCTTT.

This clonotype was observed many times. The chain has TRBV7-2 and TRBJ1-1, with D maybe TRBD1 (6 bases). The V gene lost 5 bases and the J gene lost 4 bases, with 14 bases spanning the gap. The CDR3 contains 14 residues. Per the germline V gene, CDR1 is SGHTA and CDR2 is FQGNSA. CDR3 residues: CASSLTQGFTEAFF. In DNA form, the CDR3 reads TGTGCCAGCAGCCTAACTCAGGGGTTCACTGAAGCTTTCTTT.

In its sample, this clonotype was seen a few times. The V call is TRBV7-9, the J call TRBJ2-7; 8 bases are a match to TRBD1. V lost 4 bases, J lost 0 bases, and 5 bases stayed unmatched. This CDR3 has 15 residues. CDR1 and CDR2 from the germline V gene are SEHNR and FQNEAQ (reference sequence). This chain's CDR3 is CASSSRTGSSYEQYF. The CDR3 DNA is TGTGCCAGCAGCTCCCGGACAGGGAGCTCCTACGAGCAGTACTTC.

This clonotype showed up many times. The rearrangement links TRBV7-2 to TRBJ1-2; the match to TRBD1 covers 7 bases. Germline CDR1 SGHTA, CDR2 FQGNSA. Trimming removed 5 bases from V and 8 bases from J; junction bases left unmatched: 8. The CDR3 sequence is 13 residues long. Here the CDR3 reads CASSLDRVGGYTF. The CDR3 DNA sequence: TGTGCCAGCAGCCTCGACAGGGTGGGGGGCTACACCTTC.

This clonotype was seen at least ten times. The chain employs TRBV28 and TRBJ2-3; D uncertain. The CDR3 contains 14 residues. Between the trimmed V and J ends, which lost 6 bases and 1 base, there was a span of 11 bases. Germline CDR1 is MDHEN and CDR2 is SYDVKM. The DNA of the CDR3 is TGTGCCAGCAGCCTCCAGGCTGGCACAGATACGCAGTATTTT. This sequence encodes CASSLQAGTDTQYF.

Only a few counts were recorded for this clonotype. The chain uses TRBV19 and TRBJ1-6; D is uncertain. The V end lost 5 bases, the J end lost 7 bases, and 12 bases lay between the germline ends. This CDR3 comprises 14 residues. The germline CDR1 and CDR2 sequences are LNHDA and SQIVND (reference sequence). The CDR3 DNA reads TGTGCCAGTAGTCTCCGACGGGAAAATTCACCCCTCCACTTT. Amino acid sequence: CASSLRRENSPLHF.

In its sample, this clonotype was seen many times. V and J are TRBV6-6 and TRBJ2-3; 9 bases line up with TRBD2. V trimming: 0 bases; J trimming: 3 bases; junction bases outside the gene matches: 4. The germline gives CDR1 MNHNY, CDR2 SVGAGI (reference sequence). The CDR3 spans 16 residues. The CDR3 sequence: CASSYSAGGPTDTQYF. CDR3 coding DNA: TGTGCCAGCAGTTACTCCGCGGGGGGGCCGACAGATACGCAGTATTTT.

This clonotype was observed a few times. V gene TRBV2 combines with J gene TRBJ1-6; TRBD1 matches at 9 bases. V shed 5 bases, J shed 9 bases, and the junction held 5 bases outside the gene matches. The V gene's germline CDR1 is SNHLY and CDR2 FYNNEI. The CDR3 sequence is 14 residues long. The CDR3 bases are TGTGCCAGCAGTCCCGGGACAGGGCGTTCACCCCTCCACTTT. This sequence encodes CASSPGTGRSPLHF.

This clonotype was seen many times. The rearrangement joins TRBV7-2 to TRBJ2-2; D tentatively fits TRBD1 or TRBD2 (6 bases each). The CDR3 extends over 14 amino acids. Trimming cost V 5 bases and J 6 bases, with 13 bases left between them. The germline gives CDR1 SGHTA, CDR2 FQGNSA. The DNA of the CDR3 is TGTGCCAGCAGCCCCTCGGGGGCCCCCGGGGAGCTGTTTTTT. Its protein is CASSPSGAPGELFF.

This chain connects TRBV15 to TRBJ2-3; 10 bases are shared with TRBD2. Per the germline V gene, CDR1 is LNHNV and CDR2 is YYDKDF (reference sequence). The CDR3 contains 18 residues. The ends lost 1 base at V and 0 bases at J; junction bases unmatched: 7. The CDR3 DNA follows: TGTGCCACCAGCAGAGGCGGACTAGCGGTCCCTAGCACAGATACGCAGTATTTT. This gives the protein CATSRGGLAVPSTDTQYF.

This clonotype came up many times. V gene TRBV12-3 or TRBV12-4 combines with J gene TRBJ1-5; no reliable D call. The V gene lost 3 bases and the J gene lost 1 base, with 19 bases spanning the gap. The CDR3 is 18 amino acids. The CDR3 DNA reads as TGTGCCAGCAGTTTGAGAGTGGGGAGAAGAAGGAGCAATCAGCCCCAGCATTTT. Translated: CASSLRVGRRRSNQPQHF.

The sample holds a few counts of this clonotype. This chain joins TRBV11-2 and TRBJ1-2; 9 bases are shared with TRBD1. There are 16 residues in the CDR3. Trimming removed 2 bases from V and 3 bases from J; junction bases left unmatched: 7. Germline CDR1 SGHAT, CDR2 FQNNGV. CDR3 loop: CASSLTGTGLHYGYTF. Written as DNA, the CDR3 is TGTGCCAGCAGCTTAACCGGGACAGGGCTTCACTATGGCTACACCTTC.

In its sample, this clonotype was seen a few times. The chain links TRBV15 to TRBJ1-5, with D maybe TRBD1 (5 bases). This CDR3 is 13 amino acids long. V lost 3 bases to trimming and J lost 3 bases, with 6 bases between them. The germline V gene has CDR1 LNHNV and CDR2 YYDKDF (reference sequence). The CDR3 loop reads CATSRDINQPQHF. Here the CDR3 DNA reads TGTGCCACCAGCAGGGACATCAATCAGCCCCAGCATTTT.

DNA for the CDR3: TGTGCCAGCAGTGCGACAGATACGCAGTATTTT. Protein: CASSATDTQYF. V is TRBV2 and J is TRBJ2-3; D not resolved. V was pared by 4 bases and J by 3 bases, with 2 bases between. This CDR3 region has 11 residues. Germline CDR1 is SNHLY and CDR2 is FYNNEI. The whole variable domain, remainder taken from reference TRBV2 and TRBJ2-3, is EPEVTQTPSHQVTQMGQEVILRCVPISNHLYFYWYRQILGQKVEFLVSFYNNEISEKSEIFDDQFSVERPDGSNFTLKIRSTKLEDSAMYFCASSATDTQYFGPGTRLTVL.

CDR3: CASRTAGGLSREQFF. The CDR3 nucleotides are TGTGCCAGCAGGACAGCGGGGGGCCTCTCCAGAGAGCAGTTCTTC. The V call is TRBV2, the J call TRBJ2-1, with 9 positions matching TRBD2. CDR3 length equals 15 residues. Germline V gene sequence: CDR1 SNHLY, CDR2 FYNNEI. With V trimmed by 6 bases and J by 10 bases, 13 bases remained unmatched.

This clonotype was found many times. The chain has TRBV7-9 and TRBJ2-1, with 10 bases lining up with TRBD2. This CDR3 is 14 amino acids long. After removal of 7 bases from V and 4 bases from J, the junction contained 4 bases not matched to a gene. Germline V gene sequence: CDR1 SEHNR, CDR2 FQNEAQ (reference sequence). CDR3 bases: TGTGCCAGCACCCCTAGCGGGGGTTACAATGAGCAGTTCTTC. This translates into CASTPSGGYNEQFF.